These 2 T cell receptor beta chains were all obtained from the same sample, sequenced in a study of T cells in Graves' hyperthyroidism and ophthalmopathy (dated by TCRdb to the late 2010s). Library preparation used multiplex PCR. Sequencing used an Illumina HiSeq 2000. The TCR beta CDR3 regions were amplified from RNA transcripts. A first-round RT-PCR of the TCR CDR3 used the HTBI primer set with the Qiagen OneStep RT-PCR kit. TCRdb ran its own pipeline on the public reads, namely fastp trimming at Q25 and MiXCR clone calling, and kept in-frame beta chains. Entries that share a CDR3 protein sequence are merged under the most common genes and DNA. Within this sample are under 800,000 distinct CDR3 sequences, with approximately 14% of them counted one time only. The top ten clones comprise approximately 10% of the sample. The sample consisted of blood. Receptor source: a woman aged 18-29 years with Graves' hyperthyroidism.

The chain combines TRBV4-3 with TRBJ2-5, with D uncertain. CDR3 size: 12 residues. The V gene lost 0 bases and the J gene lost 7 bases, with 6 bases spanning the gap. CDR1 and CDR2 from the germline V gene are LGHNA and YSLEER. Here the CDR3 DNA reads TGCGCCAGCAGCCAAGATCACGGGACCCAGTACTTC. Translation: CASSQDHGTQYF.

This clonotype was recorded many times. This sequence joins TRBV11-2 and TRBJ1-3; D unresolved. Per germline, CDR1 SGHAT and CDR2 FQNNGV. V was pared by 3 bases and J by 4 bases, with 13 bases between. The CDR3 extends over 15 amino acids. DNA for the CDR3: TGTGCCAGCAGCTTTGGAGGTATCCCCGGAAACACCATATATTTT. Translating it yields CASSFGGIPGNTIYF.